These 3 T cell receptor beta chains originate from one sample sequenced in a study of blood T cell repertoires in COVID-19. Clones were read by immunoSEQ multiplex PCR, and TCRdb kept only the in-frame ones, dropping some. This table has over 250,000 clones, approximately 83% appearing once. Source material: peripheral blood. The origin of the receptors is a woman in her seventies with acute or convalescent COVID-19.

As to this clone: One end of the junction is discordant with germline, which a read error may explain. This chain joins TRBV6-5 and TRBJ2-1, with TRBD2 as a possible D gene (6 bases). Germline assignment: CDR1 MNHEY and CDR2 SVGAGI. The CDR3 sequence is 13 residues long. CDR3 loop: CASFRDSSNEQFF. DNA of the CDR3: TGTGCCAGCTTCCGGGACTCCTCCAATGAGCAGTTCTTC.

CDR3 residues: CASSLGGAQGEKLFF. The DNA for the CDR3 is TGTGCCAGCAGCTTAGGGGGGGCCCAGGGTGAAAAACTGTTTTTT. The chain combines TRBV5-6 with TRBJ1-4, with a possible D match to TRBD1 (6 bases). Trimming took off 2 bases at V and 7 bases at J, with 15 bases between the two ends. Germline loops: CDR1 SGHDT, CDR2 YYEEEE. The CDR3 has 15 amino acids.

The chain couples TRBV21-1 to TRBJ1-5; the D segment call TRBD1 is taken from the table without a DNA check. TRBV21-1 corresponds to a pseudogene. The CDR3 loop spans 15 amino acids. The CDR3 spells CASSTPSRARQPQHF. The DNA for the CDR3 is TGTGCCAGCAGCACCCCCTCCAGGGCACGGCAGCCCCAGCATTTT.